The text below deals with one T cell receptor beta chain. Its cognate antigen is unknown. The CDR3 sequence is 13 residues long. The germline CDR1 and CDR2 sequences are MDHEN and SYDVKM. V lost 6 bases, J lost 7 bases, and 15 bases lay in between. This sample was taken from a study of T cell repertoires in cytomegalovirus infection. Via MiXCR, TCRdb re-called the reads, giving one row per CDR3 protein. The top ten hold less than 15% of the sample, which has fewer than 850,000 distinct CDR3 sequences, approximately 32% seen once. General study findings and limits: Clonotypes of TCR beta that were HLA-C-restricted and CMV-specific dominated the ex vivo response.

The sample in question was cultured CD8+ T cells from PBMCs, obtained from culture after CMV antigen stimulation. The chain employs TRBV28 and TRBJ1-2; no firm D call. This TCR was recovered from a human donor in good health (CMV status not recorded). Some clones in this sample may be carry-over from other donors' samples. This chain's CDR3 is CASSPRGPVGYTF. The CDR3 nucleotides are TGTGCCAGCAGCCCCCGTGGGCCAGTTGGCTACACCTTC.